Shown below are 20 T cell receptor beta chains from a single sample sequenced in a study of cytomegalovirus exposure and HLA in healthy donors. Only in-frame clones appear in the TCRdb table, and some are missing; sequencing was by immunoSEQ multiplex PCR. The repertoire consists of a few hundred thousand clones, with around 85% occurring once and the leading ten covering about 1%. Sequences were obtained from PBMCs. These receptors all stem from a woman aged 18-29 years in good health and CMV-seronegative.

On this clone itself: The sample carries other DNA sequences with the same CDR3. The genes are TRBV30 and TRBJ2-7; the D is unclear. This CDR3 is 11 amino acids long. V was trimmed by 1 base and J by 4 bases, leaving 5 bases between them. The germline CDR1 and CDR2 sequences are GTSNPN and SVGIG (reference sequence). CDR3 amino acids: CAWSGQYEQYF. CDR3 bases: TGTGCCTGGAGTGGACAATACGAGCAGTACTTC.

This clone was seen only once. The chain carries TRBV5-4 and TRBJ1-2; no clear D. This CDR3 contains 11 residues. Trimming cost V 4 bases and J 11 bases, with 12 bases left between them. Germline CDR1 and CDR2: SGHNT and YYREEE (reference sequence). CDR3 amino acids: CASSKGLLYTF. The CDR3 region has the DNA TGTGCCAGCAGCAAAGGACTTTTATACACCTTC.

The J gene is TRBJ2-1, the V gene TRBV6-5; TRBD2 is a possible D gene (5 bases). The CDR3 has 12 amino acids. Trimming pared 10 bases from V and 9 bases from J, leaving 16 bases between. Germline-derived CDR1 and CDR2 are MNHEY and SVGAGI. The CDR3 nucleotides are TGTGCCACCGAAAGGGAGCCCGTTGAGCAGTTCTTC. It yields the protein CATEREPVEQFF.

This clone was seen only once. The V and J genes are TRBV14 and TRBJ2-7; a weak D match, TRBD2 (5 bases). This CDR3 is 14 amino acids long. Germline CDR1 and CDR2: SGHDN and FVKESK. V was pared by 3 bases and J by 2 bases, with 11 bases between. CDR3 sequence: CASSHFTGTYEQYF. CDR3 DNA sequence: TGTGCCAGCAGCCATTTCACGGGAACCTACGAGCAGTACTTC.

This clone was seen only once. This rearrangement joins TRBV6-5 to TRBJ2-7; D may be TRBD2 (5 bases). Germline V CDR1 and CDR2: MNHEY, SVGAGI. The CDR3 is 13 amino acids. V shed 2 bases and J shed 4 bases, with 9 bases lying between them. The CDR3 DNA is TGTGCCAGCAGTTACGGAGGTAAGTACGAGCAGTACTTC. Protein sequence: CASSYGGKYEQYF.

DNA of the CDR3: TGTGCCAGCAGTTTGCAACAGGGCGGTCAGCCCCAGCATTTT. Translation gives CASSLQQGGQPQHF. The chain is built from TRBV28 and TRBJ1-5; the D gene is possibly TRBD1 (6 bases). Germline CDR1 reads MDHEN; CDR2 reads SYDVKM. This CDR3 region has 14 residues. Trimming shortened V by 3 bases and J by 6 bases, and 12 bases separated the two germline ends.

The chain has TRBV27 and TRBJ1-2; D remains unclear. Trimming cost V 0 bases and J 4 bases, with 6 bases left between them. The CDR3 contains 13 residues. The V gene's germline CDR1 is MNHEY and CDR2 SMNVEV (reference sequence). CDR3 in DNA: TGTGCCAGCAGTTTATCGGCCAGCTATGGCTACACCTTC. It specifies CASSLSASYGYTF.

The V call is TRBV5-1, the J call TRBJ1-6; possible D gene TRBD1, 6 bases. The V and J ends lost 2 bases and 4 bases respectively, with 10 bases between them. From germline, CDR1 is SGHRS and CDR2 YFSETQ. CDR3 length: 15 residues. The CDR3 spells CASSFQQGYNSPLHF. The CDR3 DNA reads as TGCGCCAGCAGCTTCCAACAGGGATATAATTCACCCCTCCACTTT.

This rearrangement joins TRBV5-1 to TRBJ2-7, with 7 positions matching TRBD2. The CDR3 runs 14 residues. From germline, CDR1 is SGHRS and CDR2 YFSETQ. With V trimmed by 0 bases and J by 0 bases, 0 bases remained unmatched. CDR3 in amino acids: CASSLERGSYEQYF. The CDR3 DNA follows: TGCGCCAGCAGCTTGGAGCGGGGCTCCTACGAGCAGTACTTC.

The rearrangement uses TRBV7-9 and TRBJ1-1; 7 bases match TRBD1. This CDR3 has 16 amino acids. V dropped 1 base and J dropped 4; count of bases not matched to a gene: 9. The germline CDR1 and CDR2 sequences are SEHNR and FQNEAQ (reference sequence). CDR3 sequence: CASSLGPGRGPTEAFF. CDR3 bases: TGTGCCAGCAGCTTAGGCCCAGGAAGGGGGCCCACTGAAGCTTTCTTT.

CDR3 loop: CASDLAGGVDEQFF. CDR3 DNA sequence: TGTGCCAGCGACCTAGCGGGAGGTGTAGATGAGCAGTTCTTC. The V gene is TRBV7-9, the J gene TRBJ2-1, with TRBD2 identical over 11 bases. J lost 8 bases, V lost 8 bases, and 8 bases had no gene match. The CDR3 extends over 14 amino acids. Per germline, CDR1 SEHNR and CDR2 FQNEAQ (reference sequence).

This sequence joins TRBV5-4 and TRBJ2-3; TRBD2 aligns across 11 bases. The CDR3 loop spans 15 amino acids. Germline CDR1 is SGHNT and CDR2 is YYREEE (reference sequence). J gave up 5 bases and V 4 bases, and 6 bases lay outside the gene matches. CDR3 protein: CASSPRGTSGDTQYF. The CDR3 bases are TGTGCCAGCAGCCCGAGGGGGACTAGCGGAGATACGCAGTATTTT. Using reference TRBV5-4 and TRBJ2-3 for the parts outside the CDR3, the full variable domain is ETGVTQSPTHLIKTRGQQVTLRCSSQSGHNTVSWYQQALGQGPQFIFQYYREEENGRGNFPPRFSGLQFPNYSSELNVNALELDDSALYLCASSPRGTSGDTQYFGPGTRLTVL.

The chain recombines TRBV27 with TRBJ2-1; 8 positions match TRBD2. V lost 3 bases and J lost 2; bases outside the gene matches: 3. The CDR3 contains 15 residues. Looked up from germline, CDR1 is MNHEY and CDR2 is SMNVEV (reference sequence). The CDR3 loop reads CASSFNSGTYNEQFF. DNA for the CDR3: TGTGCCAGCAGTTTTAATAGCGGGACCTACAATGAGCAGTTCTTC.

The chain joins TRBV7-9 to TRBJ2-1, with D perhaps TRBD2 (6 bases). Germline V gene data show CDR1 as SEHNR and CDR2 as FQNEAQ (reference sequence). V was cut by 3 bases and J by 6 bases, with 15 bases left in between. The CDR3 length is 15 residues. CDR3 residues: CASSFRAGTLNEQFF. CDR3 sequence (DNA): TGTGCCAGCAGCTTTAGGGCTGGGACTCTCAATGAGCAGTTCTTC.

The chain is built from TRBV19 and TRBJ2-7; TRBD1 matches at 7 bases. The CDR3 runs 18 residues. V dropped 5 bases and J dropped 2; count of bases not matched to a gene: 18. The germline V gene has CDR1 LNHDA and CDR2 SQIVND (reference sequence). For the CDR3, the DNA is TGTGCCAGTAGTTCCGATAACCTCGGAAAGGGGGCCCCCTACGAGCAGTACTTC. This encodes CASSSDNLGKGAPYEQYF.

This clone was observed a single time. The rearrangement uses TRBV6-4 and TRBJ2-1; the D gene is possibly TRBD2 (5 bases). This CDR3 contains 13 residues. V was clipped by 3 bases and J by 9 bases, with 12 bases between them. Germline loops: CDR1 MRHNA, CDR2 SNTAGT. The CDR3, as DNA: TGTGCCAGCAGTGATTGGGAGACATCTGAGCAGTTCTTC. Translation gives CASSDWETSEQFF.

The chain combines TRBV20-1 with TRBJ2-1, with D unclear. With 6 bases removed from V and 10 bases from J, the gap between germline ends came to 13 bases. CDR3 length: 11 amino acids. Looked up from germline, CDR1 is DFQATT and CDR2 is SNEGSKA (reference sequence). This CDR3 is CSAPSYGEQFF. The DNA for the CDR3 is TGCAGTGCCCCAAGCTACGGGGAGCAGTTCTTC.

The chain recombines TRBV7-7 with TRBJ2-1; TRBD2 aligns across 8 bases. In germline, CDR1 is SSHAT, CDR2 FNYEAQ (reference sequence). The CDR3 spans 14 residues. The DNA of the CDR3 is TGTGCTAGCTCCTTGGGGACTAGTCCCAATGAGCAGTTCTTC. It encodes CASSLGTSPNEQFF. The full variable domain, in which reference TRBV7-7 and TRBJ2-1 provide the parts outside the CDR3, is GAGVSQSPRYKVTKRGQDVTLRCDPISSHATLYWYQQALGQGPEFLTYFNYEAQPDKSGLPSDRFSAERPEGSISTLTIQRTEQRDSAMYRCASSLGTSPNEQFFGPGTRLTVL.

The chain couples TRBV10-1 to TRBJ1-3; perhaps TRBD1 as D (6 bases). V shed 2 bases and J shed 3 bases, with 20 bases lying between them. The CDR3 covers 18 residues. Germline-derived CDR1 and CDR2 are WNHNN and SYGVQD (reference sequence). The CDR3 loop is CASSEKVRGVGVGNTIYF. The DNA for the CDR3 is TGCGCCAGCAGTGAGAAAGTCAGGGGAGTGGGAGTTGGAAACACCATATATTTT.

The chain couples TRBV5-1 to TRBJ2-7, with 9 positions matching TRBD2. The CDR3 loop spans 14 amino acids. V lost 7 bases and J lost 0; bases outside the gene matches: 5. CDR1 and CDR2 from the germline V gene are SGHRS and YFSETQ. The CDR3 is CASQLAGSSYEQYF. As DNA, the CDR3 is TGCGCCAGCCAACTAGCGGGTTCCTCCTACGAGCAGTACTTC.